The clone carrying this TCR beta chain was observed a handful of times. What it binds is not known. A multiplex PCR was run with 60 Vbeta primers and 13 Jbeta primers. Clones were read by immunoSEQ multiplex PCR, and TCRdb kept only the in-frame ones, dropping some. In the table there are 200,000 to 250,000 clones, approximately 79% of which are singletons. The germline CDR1 and CDR2 sequences are SEHNR and FQNEAQ (reference sequence). The CDR3 is 10 amino acids. V was clipped by 5 bases and J by 6 bases, with 4 bases between them. This sample stems from a study of cytomegalovirus exposure and HLA in healthy donors. Overall study findings and caveats: Earlier results showed most TCR beta V segments being productive about 87% or about 30% of the time. In a later analysis, specific HLA alleles were associated with more than 15,000 TCR beta sequences at a 0.05 false discovery rate.

The sample was PBMCs. The TCR sequence derives from a girl aged 2-15 years in good health and CMV-seronegative. The genes are TRBV7-9 and TRBJ1-2; D ambiguous. Here the CDR3 DNA reads TGTGCCAGCAGCCAAAATGGCTACACCTTC. Translation gives CASSQNGYTF.